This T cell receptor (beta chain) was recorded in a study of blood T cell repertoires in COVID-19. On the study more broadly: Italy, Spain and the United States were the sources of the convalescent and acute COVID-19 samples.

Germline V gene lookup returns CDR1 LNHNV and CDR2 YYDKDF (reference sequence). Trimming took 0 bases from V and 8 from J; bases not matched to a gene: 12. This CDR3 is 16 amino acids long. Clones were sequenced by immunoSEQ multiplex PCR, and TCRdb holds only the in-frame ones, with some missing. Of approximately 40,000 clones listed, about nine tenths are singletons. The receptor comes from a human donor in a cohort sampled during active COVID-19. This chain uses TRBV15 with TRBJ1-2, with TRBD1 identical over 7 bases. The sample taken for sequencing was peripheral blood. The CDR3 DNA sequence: TGTGCCACCAGCAGAGATCCTACCTCAACAGGGGAAGGCTACACCTTC. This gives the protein CATSRDPTSTGEGYTF.